Listed below are T cell receptor beta chains from one sample, sequenced in a study of cytomegalovirus exposure and HLA in healthy donors. Assay used: immunoSEQ multiplex PCR; TCRdb lists only in-frame clones, some missing. The sample holds about 360,000 clones, 80% to 90% seen once. The sample was PBMCs. The source is a woman aged 18-29 years in good health and CMV-seronegative. Both conserved end residues are part of each CDR3. The D gene is left open where the match is weak. Some rows have no size entry. The others give once, few or many, or a class for an expanded clone.

V	J	D	size	CDR3	DNA
TRBV2	TRBJ2-7	NA	NA	CASSTYRDGEQYF	TGTGCCAGCAGTACCTACAGGGATGGCGAGCAGTACTTC
TRBV28	TRBJ2-7	TRBD1	NA	CASSFFGTGAYEQYF	TGTGCCAGCAGTTTTTTCGGGACAGGAGCCTACGAGCAGTACTTC
TRBV7-8	TRBJ1-5	NA	NA	CASSLSPKGDQPQHF	TGTGCCAGCAGCTTGTCCCCCAAGGGGGACCAGCCCCAGCATTTT
TRBV5-1	TRBJ2-3	TRBD2	NA	CASSLEAGGPTDTQYF	TGCGCCAGCAGCTTGGAGGCGGGAGGGCCCACAGATACGCAGTATTTT
TRBV11-2	TRBJ2-1	NA	NA	CASSLAVSHQEQFF	TGTGCCAGCAGCTTAGCAGTGTCCCACCAAGAGCAGTTCTTC
TRBV21-1	TRBJ1-2	NA	once	CASSAGANYGYTF	TGTGCCAGCAGTGCAGGGGCCAACTATGGCTACACCTTC
TRBV27	TRBJ1-5	TRBD1	NA	CASSLHDRGDQPQHF	TGTGCCAGCAGTTTACACGACAGGGGCGATCAGCCCCAGCATTTT
TRBV5-1	TRBJ2-7	TRBD1	NA	CASSLEPGTGIYEQYF	TGCGCCAGCAGCTTGGAACCCGGGACAGGGATCTACGAGCAGTACTTC
TRBV5-4	TRBJ1-2	TRBD1	NA	CASSDGQGAGFYGYTF	TGTGCCAGCAGCGATGGACAGGGGGCCGGCTTCTATGGCTACACCTTC
TRBV27	TRBJ2-7	NA	few	CASGHRVHYEQYF	TGTGCCAGCGGCCACAGGGTCCACTACGAGCAGTACTTC
TRBV19	TRBJ2-7	NA	NA	CASSITGGLASYEQYF	TGTGCCAGTAGTATTACAGGAGGGCTGGCCTCCTACGAGCAGTACTTC
TRBV5-5	TRBJ1-5	NA	NA	CASSAGQSLSNQPQHF	TGTGCCAGCAGCGCCGGACAGAGTTTGAGCAATCAGCCCCAGCATTTT
TRBV30	TRBJ2-1	NA	NA	CAWSSLGGEQFF	TGTGCCTGGAGTTCCCTGGGGGGAGAGCAGTTCTTC
TRBV6-1	TRBJ2-3	NA	NA	CASRSGINTDTQYF	TGTGCCAGCAGATCCGGGATAAACACAGATACGCAGTATTTT
TRBV2	TRBJ1-5	NA	NA	CASSDLSGGGNQPQHF	TGTGCCAGCAGTGACCTTTCGGGGGGCGGAAATCAGCCCCAGCATTTT
TRBV14	TRBJ1-1	NA	NA	CASSRLQGHGAFF	TGTGCCAGCAGCCGATTACAGGGACACGGAGCTTTCTTT
TRBV27	TRBJ1-4	NA	NA	CASSLSGDEKLFF	TGTGCCAGCAGTTTGAGCGGGGATGAAAAACTGTTTTTT
TRBV7-9	TRBJ1-1	NA	NA	CASSLEGVTEAFF	TGTGCCAGCAGCTTAGAGGGGGTAACTGAAGCTTTCTTT
TRBV15	TRBJ2-2	NA	NA	CATSRDSYQGGYTGELFF	TGTGCCACCAGCAGAGATTCTTACCAGGGTGGATACACCGGGGAGCTGTTTTTT
TRBV10-3	TRBJ1-2	TRBD1	NA	CAIRWDSSPIYGYTF	TGTGCCATCAGATGGGACAGCTCTCCAATCTATGGCTACACCTTC
TRBV27	TRBJ2-7	TRBD1	NA	CASSAQTGVSYEQYF	TGTGCCAGCAGTGCCCAGACAGGGGTTTCTTACGAGCAGTACTTC
TRBV7-9	TRBJ2-7	NA	many	CASSPRLVPGSEQYF	TGTGCCAGCAGCCCGCGACTCGTCCCCGGGAGCGAGCAGTACTTC
TRBV27	TRBJ1-2	NA	NA	CASSSLGGGYGYTF	TGTGCCAGCAGTTCCCTGGGGGGGGGTTATGGCTACACCTTC